These 14 T cell receptor beta chains share one sample of origin, sequenced in a study of beta chain features in type 1 diabetes. Sequencing targeted expressed TCRB transcripts, as all isolated RNA had been reverse transcribed. TCRdb keeps only in-frame clones here, not all; method: immunoSEQ multiplex PCR. The sample consists of hundreds of thousands of clones, roughly 15% of them appearing once. Sequencing was performed on naive CD4+ T cells from blood. Receptors were obtained from a man younger than 35 in good health.

The sample holds a few counts of this clone. The chain carries TRBV28 and TRBJ1-5; TRBD1 matches 9 bases. Germline assignment: CDR1 MDHEN and CDR2 SYDVKM. Germline trimming cut 8 bases from V and 0 bases from J; bases unmatched to any gene: 8. CDR3 size: 16 residues. The CDR3 DNA reads TGTGCCAGCCGGGACAGGGACTATTATAGCAATCAGCCCCAGCATTTT. It codes for CASRDRDYYSNQPQHF.

The chain recombines TRBV18 with TRBJ2-5; 7 bases fit TRBD1. The CDR3 has 14 residues. The germline V gene has CDR1 KGHSH and CDR2 LQKENI. J was trimmed by 4 bases and V by 3 bases; bases with no gene match: 5. The CDR3 reads CASSPLTGRETQYF. The DNA of the CDR3 is TGTGCCAGCTCACCTTTGACAGGGCGAGAGACCCAGTACTTC.

The chain has TRBV28 and TRBJ2-3; 14 bases agree with TRBD2. Germline lookup yields CDR1 MDHEN and CDR2 SYDVKM. The CDR3 covers 18 residues. V lost 4 bases to trimming and J lost 3 bases; unmatched junction nucleotides: 9. The CDR3 nucleotides are TGTGCCAGCAGTTCATCCGGGACTAGCGGGAGAGGGACAGATACGCAGTATTTT. Protein sequence: CASSSSGTSGRGTDTQYF.

V gene TRBV5-1 combines with J gene TRBJ2-1, with TRBD2 identical over 11 bases. V lost 1 base, J lost 3 bases, and 3 bases stayed unmatched. This CDR3 is built from 16 residues. CDR1 and CDR2 from the germline V gene are SGHRS and YFSETQ. The CDR3 DNA follows: TGCGCCAGCAGCTTGACCGGGACTAGCGGCTACAATGAGCAGTTCTTC. Its translation: CASSLTGTSGYNEQFF.

The chain couples TRBV29-1 to TRBJ2-7, with TRBD1 identical over 8 bases. Germline CDR1 is SQVTM and CDR2 is ANQGSEA. This CDR3 spans 12 amino acids. Trimming at V came to 6 bases and at J to 2 bases, leaving 3 bases not matched to a gene. The CDR3: CSVAQGAYEQYF. In DNA, the CDR3 is TGCAGCGTGGCACAGGGGGCCTACGAGCAGTACTTC.

The V gene is TRBV7-9, the J gene TRBJ2-1, with 10 positions matching TRBD2. The CDR3 runs to 14 residues. V was pared by 5 bases and J by 7 bases, with 5 bases of the junction left unmatched. The germline CDR1 and CDR2 sequences are SEHNR and FQNEAQ (reference sequence). The CDR3 region is CASSRLAGWNEQFF. DNA for the CDR3: TGTGCCAGCAGCCGACTAGCGGGTTGGAATGAGCAGTTCTTC. The full variable domain, rest sourced from reference TRBV7-9 and TRBJ2-1, is DTGVSQNPRHKITKRGQNVTFRCDPISEHNRLYWYRQTLGQGPEFLTYFQNEAQLEKSRLLSDRFSAERPKGSFSTLEIQRTEQGDSAMYLCASSRLAGWNEQFFGPGTRLTVL.

This clone came up many times. V is TRBV28 and J is TRBJ2-3, with no clear D. The CDR3 totals 12 residues. Trimming took off 8 bases at V and 6 bases at J, with 12 bases between the two ends. Germline values: CDR1 MDHEN, CDR2 SYDVKM. CDR3 nucleotides: TGTGCCAGCGGCCTGGTAAGGGATACGCAGTATTTT. Protein product: CASGLVRDTQYF.

The sample holds a few counts of this clone. Additional DNA sequences in this sample encode the identical CDR3. The chain links TRBV4-3 to TRBJ2-7, with 7 bases lining up with TRBD1. Germline lookup yields CDR1 LGHNA and CDR2 YSLEER. There are 15 residues in the CDR3. The junction had 5 bases not matched to a gene; V was cut back by 1 base and J by 2 bases. The CDR3 loop reads CASSQGDRGPYEQYF. CDR3 sequence (DNA): TGCGCCAGCAGCCAAGGGGACAGAGGCCCCTACGAGCAGTACTTC.

The chain joins TRBV18 to TRBJ2-1; perhaps TRBD2 as D (5 bases). This CDR3 has 14 amino acids. Trimming pared 3 bases from V and 15 bases from J, leaving 21 bases between. CDR1 is KGHSH and CDR2 is LQKENI in the germline V gene. The CDR3 region has the DNA TGTGCCAGCTCACCGACCAACGGACTTACGACCGGGTTCTTC. Its protein product is CASSPTNGLTTGFF.

V and J are TRBV5-1 and TRBJ2-1, with D maybe TRBD1 (6 bases). Trimming shortened V by 4 bases and J by 8 bases, and 10 bases separated the two germline ends. The CDR3 has 12 residues. CDR1 is SGHRS, CDR2 YFSETQ, per germline. The CDR3 DNA reads as TGCGCCAGCAGCCTAAAGGGGGATGAGCAGTTCTTC. This translates into CASSLKGDEQFF.

This clone has only a few counts. V gene TRBV18 combines with J gene TRBJ2-7; 8 bases are shared with TRBD2. The junction had 17 bases not matched to a gene; V was cut back by 3 bases and J by 7 bases. CDR1 and CDR2 (germline): KGHSH, LQKENI. This CDR3 contains 17 residues. The CDR3 region is CASSPFSAGAHQGEQYF. Written as DNA, the CDR3 is TGTGCCAGCTCACCTTTTTCAGCGGGAGCTCACCAGGGGGAGCAGTACTTC.

This clone has only a few counts. This rearrangement joins TRBV4-1 to TRBJ1-1; TRBD1 matches at 7 bases. Trimming cost V 4 bases and J 0 bases; bases outside gene matches: 11. The CDR3 extends over 17 amino acids. CDR1 is MGHRA and CDR2 is YSYEKL in the germline V gene. This CDR3 is CASSRYGTVILNTEAFF. The CDR3 coding sequence is TGCGCCAGCAGCCGATACGGGACAGTGATCCTGAACACTGAAGCTTTCTTT.

V is TRBV28 and J is TRBJ2-6; a possible D gene is TRBD2 (6 bases). V was clipped by 7 bases and J by 4 bases, with 14 bases between them. This CDR3 has 15 amino acids. Germline CDR1 reads MDHEN; CDR2 reads SYDVKM. The CDR3 sequence: CASTPGGSGANVLTF. The CDR3 DNA is TGTGCCAGCACTCCCGGAGGGTCCGGGGCCAACGTCCTGACTTTC.

The chain uses TRBV25-1 and TRBJ2-1, with 8 bases matching TRBD2. The CDR3 extends over 16 amino acids. The germline V gene encodes CDR1 MGHDK and CDR2 SYGVNS. V lost 2 bases to trimming and J lost 1 base; unmatched junction nucleotides: 4. The CDR3 DNA follows: TGTGCCAGCAGTGAAAGAATAGCGGGATCCTACAATGAGCAGTTCTTC. Translating it yields CASSERIAGSYNEQFF.